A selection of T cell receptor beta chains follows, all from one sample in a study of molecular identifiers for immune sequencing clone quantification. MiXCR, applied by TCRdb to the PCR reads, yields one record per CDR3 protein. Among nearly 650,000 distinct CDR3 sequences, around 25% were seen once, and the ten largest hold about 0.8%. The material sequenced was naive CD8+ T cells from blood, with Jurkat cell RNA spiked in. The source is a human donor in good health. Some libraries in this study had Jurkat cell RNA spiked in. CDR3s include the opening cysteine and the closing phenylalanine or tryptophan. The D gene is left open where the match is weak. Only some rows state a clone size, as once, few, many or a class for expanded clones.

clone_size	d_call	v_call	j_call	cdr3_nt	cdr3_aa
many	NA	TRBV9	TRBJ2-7	TGTGCCAGCAGCCCCCGACAGGCCGGTCTTTACGAGCAGTACTTC	CASSPRQAGLYEQYF
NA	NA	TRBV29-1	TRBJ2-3	TGCAGCGTACTACAGGAAGCAAGAACGCAGTATTTT	CSVLQEARTQYF
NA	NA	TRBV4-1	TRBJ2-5	TGCTCCAGCAGCCAAGTTCCGGGGAACCAAGAGACCCAGTACTTC	CSSSQVPGNQETQYF
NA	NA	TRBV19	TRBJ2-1	TGTGCCAGCAGTATCGAGGGGAATGAGCAGTTCTTC	CASSIEGNEQFF
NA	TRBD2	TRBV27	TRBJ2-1	TGTGCCAGCAGTTTATTGGGGGGGTACAATGAGCAGTTCTTC	CASSLLGGYNEQFF
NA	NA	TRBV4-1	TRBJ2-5	TGCGCCAGCAGCCAAGAATCGGGCGTTGGGACCCAGTACTTC	CASSQESGVGTQYF
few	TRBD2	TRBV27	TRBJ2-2	TGTGCCAGCAACGGGGGGGGCGGGGAGCTGTTTTTT	CASNGGGGELFF
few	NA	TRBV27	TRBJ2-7	TGTGCCAGCAGAAAAGAACCCTACGAGCAGTACTTC	CASRKEPYEQYF
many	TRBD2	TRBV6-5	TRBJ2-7	TGTGCCAGCAACGCGGGAGGGCGGTACTTC	CASNAGGRYF
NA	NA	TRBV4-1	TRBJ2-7	TGCGCCAGCAGCCACGACCAAGGGTACGAGCAGTACTTC	CASSHDQGYEQYF
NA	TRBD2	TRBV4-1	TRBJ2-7	TGCGCCAGCGGCCAAGGGCTGGGCGGGAGTGCCAACGAGCAGTACTTC	CASGQGLGGSANEQYF
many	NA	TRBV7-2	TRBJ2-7	TGTGCCAGCAGCCCCACATTGGACAGCTCCTACGAGCAGTACTTC	CASSPTLDSSYEQYF
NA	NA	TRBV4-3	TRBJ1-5	TGCTCCAGCAGCCAAGATTCGGGGGGCTGGCAGCCACAGCATTTT	CSSSQDSGGWQPQHF
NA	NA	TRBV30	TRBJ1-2	TGTGCCTGGAGAGAAATGGGGAGTGGAGGCTACGCCTTC	CAWREMGSGGYAF
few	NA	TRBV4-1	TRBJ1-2	TGCGCCAGCAGCCAAGTCGGGGAGGGGATGGGCTATGGCTACACCTTC	CASSQVGEGMGYGYTF
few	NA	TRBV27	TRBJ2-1	TGTGCCAGCAGTTTAACCGGGGCTTACGGTGAGCAGTTCTTC	CASSLTGAYGEQFF
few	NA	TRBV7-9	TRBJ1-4	TGTGCCAGCAGCCCTGAGGGGAATGAAAAACTGTTTTTT	CASSPEGNEKLFF
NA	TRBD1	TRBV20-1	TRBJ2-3	TGCAGTGCTAGTGGCGACAGGGAACTAGCAGATACGCAGTATTTT	CSASGDRELADTQYF
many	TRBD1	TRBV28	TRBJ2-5	TGTGCCAGCAGCCAAAGGACAGGAAGAGAGACCCAGTACTTC	CASSQRTGRETQYF
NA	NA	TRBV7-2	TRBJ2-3	TGTGCCCGCAGCTTAGATGAAACCCCGGATACGCGGTATTTT	CARSLDETPDTRYF
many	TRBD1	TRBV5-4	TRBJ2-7	TGTGCCAGCAGCTTGATCGGGACAGGGCACTACGAGCAGTACTTC	CASSLIGTGHYEQYF
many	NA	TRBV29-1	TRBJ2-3	TGCAGCGTCACGGGTCGAGGAGTTAACACAGATACGCAGTATTTT	CSVTGRGVNTDTQYF
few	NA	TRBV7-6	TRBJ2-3	TGTGCCAGCAGTCCCCTTCTCTCGGTGTCAGATACGCAGTATTTT	CASSPLLSVSDTQYF
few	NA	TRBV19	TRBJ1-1	TGTGCCAGTACCTCCGCCGGGGGCAGGGGAAGTACTGAAGCTTTCTTT	CASTSAGGRGSTEAFF
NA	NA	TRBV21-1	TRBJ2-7	TGTGCCAGCAGGCCCAGGCCGGGCGGGCCCGCGCAGTACTTC	CASRPRPGGPAQYF
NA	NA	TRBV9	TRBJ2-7	TGTGCCAGCAGCGTAGTCCCCGGGGTCAACGAGCAGTACTTC	CASSVVPGVNEQYF
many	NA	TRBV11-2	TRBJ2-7	TGTGCCAGCACCTGGGGCACAACCTACGAGCAGTACTTC	CASTWGTTYEQYF
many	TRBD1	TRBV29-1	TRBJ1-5	TGCAGCGTCTGGACAGGGGACAATCAGCCCCAGCATTTT	CSVWTGDNQPQHF
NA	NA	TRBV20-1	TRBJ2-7	TGCAGTGCTAGTTTTGGGGGCCTTGGACCCTACGAGCAGTACTTC	CSASFGGLGPYEQYF
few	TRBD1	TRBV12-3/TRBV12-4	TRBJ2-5	TGTGCCAGCAGCCGGGGCGGGACAGGCGTTTTCGAGACCCAGTACTTC	CASSRGGTGVFETQYF
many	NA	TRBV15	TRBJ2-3	TGTGCCACCAGCAGAGATAATTGGGATACGCAGTATTTT	CATSRDNWDTQYF
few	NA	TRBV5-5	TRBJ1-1	TGTGCCAGCAAAATTGAAGGGACGGCGAACACTGAAGCTTTCTTT	CASKIEGTANTEAFF
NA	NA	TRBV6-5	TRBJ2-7	TGTGCCAGCAGTTACTCGGACAGCGGGGAGCAGTACTTC	CASSYSDSGEQYF
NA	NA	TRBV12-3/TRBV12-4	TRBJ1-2	TGTGCCAGCAGTTCCCTGGACAGAGTCTATGGCTACACCTTC	CASSSLDRVYGYTF
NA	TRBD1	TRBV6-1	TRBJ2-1	TGTGCCAGCAGGCGAGACAGGGGCCTATACAATGAGCAGTTCTTC	CASRRDRGLYNEQFF
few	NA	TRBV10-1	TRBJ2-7	TGCGCCAGCAGTCTCATTCCTTTGGGGTTTGATTTCTACGAGCAGTACTTC	CASSLIPLGFDFYEQYF
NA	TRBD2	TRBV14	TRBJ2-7	TGTGCCAGCAGCCACCGGGAGGGCGAGCAGTACTTC	CASSHREGEQYF
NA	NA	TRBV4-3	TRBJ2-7	TGCGCCAGCAGCCAAGGTCTGGCAGGGAGCTCCTACGAGCAGTACTTC	CASSQGLAGSSYEQYF
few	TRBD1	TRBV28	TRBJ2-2	TGTGCCAGCAGTACCCGGACAGGGGCTTTGAGGGAGCTGTTTTTT	CASSTRTGALRELFF
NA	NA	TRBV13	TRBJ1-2	TGTGCCAGCAGCTTGGTAGGGACTACAGATGGCTACACCTTC	CASSLVGTTDGYTF
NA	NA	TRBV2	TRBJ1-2	TGTGCCAGCGTAGCGGACTATCTGCTTAACTATGGCTACACCTTC	CASVADYLLNYGYTF
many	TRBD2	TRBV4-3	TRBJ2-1	TGCGCCAGCAGCCAAGGAATCCAAGGACTAGTATTGGATGAGCAGTTCTTC	CASSQGIQGLVLDEQFF
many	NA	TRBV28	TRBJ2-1	TGTGCCAGCAGTGAGGCCTACAATGAGCAGTTCTTC	CASSEAYNEQFF
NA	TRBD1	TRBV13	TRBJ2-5	TGTGCCAGCAGCTTAGTACGGACAGGGGTTTCGGAGACCCAGTACTTC	CASSLVRTGVSETQYF
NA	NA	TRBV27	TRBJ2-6	TGTGCCAGCAGTCCATCTGGGGCCAACGTCCAGACTTTC	CASSPSGANVQTF
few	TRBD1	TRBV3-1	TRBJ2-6	TGTGCCAGCAGCCAAGAATGGGACAGTGTTTCTGGGGCCAACGTCCTGACTTTC	CASSQEWDSVSGANVLTF
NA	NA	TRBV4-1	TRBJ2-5	TGCGCCCGCCGCCAAAGGTCAGGGTCTGGAGGGCCCCAGTACTTC	CARRQRSGSGGPQYF
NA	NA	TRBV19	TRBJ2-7	TGTGCCAGTAGTATTAGACTTTTCTACGAGCAGTACTTC	CASSIRLFYEQYF
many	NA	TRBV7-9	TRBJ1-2	TGTGCCAGCAGCCTAGACAGATATGGCTACACCTTC	CASSLDRYGYTF
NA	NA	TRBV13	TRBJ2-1	TGTGCCAGCAGCTTAGGGGCTTCCGGTGAGCGGTTCTTC	CASSLGASGERFF
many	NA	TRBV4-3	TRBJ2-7	TGCGCCAGCAGCCAAGAGAGGCAAGAGCAGTACTTC	CASSQERQEQYF
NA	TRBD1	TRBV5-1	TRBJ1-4	TGCGCCAGCAGCCCCAGGGGGCTTTGGGAAAAACTGTTTTTT	CASSPRGLWEKLFF
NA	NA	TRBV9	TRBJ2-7	TGTGCCAGCAGCGTAGAAGGCAGCGCCTCCTACGAGCAGTACTTC	CASSVEGSASYEQYF